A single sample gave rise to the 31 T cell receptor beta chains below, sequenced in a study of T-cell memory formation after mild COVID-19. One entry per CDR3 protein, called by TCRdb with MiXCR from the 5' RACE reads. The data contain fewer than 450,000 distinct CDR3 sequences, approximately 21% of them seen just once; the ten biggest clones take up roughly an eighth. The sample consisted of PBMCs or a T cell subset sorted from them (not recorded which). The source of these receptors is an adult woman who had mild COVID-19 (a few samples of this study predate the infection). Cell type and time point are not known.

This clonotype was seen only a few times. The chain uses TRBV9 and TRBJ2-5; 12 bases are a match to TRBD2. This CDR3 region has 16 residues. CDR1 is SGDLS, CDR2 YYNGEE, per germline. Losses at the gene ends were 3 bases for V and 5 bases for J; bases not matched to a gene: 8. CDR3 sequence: CASSASSGGAPETQYF. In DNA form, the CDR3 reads TGTGCCAGCAGCGCCTCTAGCGGGGGGGCCCCGGAGACCCAGTACTTC.

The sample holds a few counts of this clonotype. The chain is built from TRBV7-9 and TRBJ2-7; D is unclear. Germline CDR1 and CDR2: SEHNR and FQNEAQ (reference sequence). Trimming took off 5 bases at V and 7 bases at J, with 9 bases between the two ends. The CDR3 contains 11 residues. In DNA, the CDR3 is TGTGCCAGCAGCCGAGGTAGTGAGCAGTACTTC. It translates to CASSRGSEQYF.

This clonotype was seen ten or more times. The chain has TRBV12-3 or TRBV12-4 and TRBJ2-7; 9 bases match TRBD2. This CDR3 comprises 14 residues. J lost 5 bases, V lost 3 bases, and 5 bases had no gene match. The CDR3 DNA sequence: TGTGCCAGCAGTTTCAGCGGGAGGTCCAACGAGCAGTACTTC. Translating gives CASSFSGRSNEQYF.

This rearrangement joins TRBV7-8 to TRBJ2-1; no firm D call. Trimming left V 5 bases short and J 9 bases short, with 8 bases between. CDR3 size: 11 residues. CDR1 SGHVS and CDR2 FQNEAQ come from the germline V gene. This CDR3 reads CASSPQVEQFF. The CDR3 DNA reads TGTGCCAGCAGCCCCCAGGTTGAGCAGTTCTTC.

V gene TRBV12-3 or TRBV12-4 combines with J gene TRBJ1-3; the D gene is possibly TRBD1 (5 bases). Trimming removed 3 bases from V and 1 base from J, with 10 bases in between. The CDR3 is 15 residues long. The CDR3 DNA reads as TGTGCCAGCAGTTTCATTGGGGCATCTGGAAACACCATATATTTT. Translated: CASSFIGASGNTIYF.

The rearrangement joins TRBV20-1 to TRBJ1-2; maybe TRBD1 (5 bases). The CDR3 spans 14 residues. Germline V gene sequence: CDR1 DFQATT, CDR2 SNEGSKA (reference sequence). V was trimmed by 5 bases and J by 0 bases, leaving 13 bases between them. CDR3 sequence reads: CSAPGATANYGYTF. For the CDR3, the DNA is TGCAGTGCTCCCGGGGCAACAGCTAACTATGGCTACACCTTC.

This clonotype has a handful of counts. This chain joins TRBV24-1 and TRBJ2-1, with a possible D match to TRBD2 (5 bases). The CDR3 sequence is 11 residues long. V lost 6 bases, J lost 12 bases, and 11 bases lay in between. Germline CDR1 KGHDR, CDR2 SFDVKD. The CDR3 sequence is CATSYGISQFF. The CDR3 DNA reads TGTGCCACCAGTTACGGGATCTCGCAGTTCTTC.

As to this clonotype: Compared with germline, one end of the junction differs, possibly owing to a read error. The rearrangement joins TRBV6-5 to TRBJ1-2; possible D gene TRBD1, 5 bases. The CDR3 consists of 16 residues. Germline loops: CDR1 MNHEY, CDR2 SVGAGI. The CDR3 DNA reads TGTGCCAGCAGTTACCAGGCAGGGAAGAGTAACGATGGCTACACCTTC. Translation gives CASSYQAGKSNDGYTF.

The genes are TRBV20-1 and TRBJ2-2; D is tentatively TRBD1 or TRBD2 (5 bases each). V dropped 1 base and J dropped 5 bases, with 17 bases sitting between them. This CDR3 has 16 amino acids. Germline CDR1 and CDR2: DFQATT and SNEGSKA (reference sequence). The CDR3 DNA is TGCAGTGCTAGAGGGGGGTCCTCACGGAAAACCGGGGAGCTGTTTTTT. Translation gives CSARGGSSRKTGELFF.

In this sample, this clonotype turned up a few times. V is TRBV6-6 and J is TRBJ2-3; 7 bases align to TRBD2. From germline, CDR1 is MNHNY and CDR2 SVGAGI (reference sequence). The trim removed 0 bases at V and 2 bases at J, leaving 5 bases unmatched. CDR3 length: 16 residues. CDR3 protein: CASSYSVGGVTDTQYF. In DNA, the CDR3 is TGTGCCAGCAGTTACTCGGTGGGGGGGGTCACAGATACGCAGTATTTT.

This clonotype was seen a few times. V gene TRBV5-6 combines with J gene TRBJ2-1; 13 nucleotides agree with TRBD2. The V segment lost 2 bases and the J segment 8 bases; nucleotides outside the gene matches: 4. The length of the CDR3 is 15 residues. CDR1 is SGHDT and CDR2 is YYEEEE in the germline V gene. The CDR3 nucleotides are TGTGCCAGCAGCTTCGGACTAGCGGGAGAGGATGAGCAGTTCTTC. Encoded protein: CASSFGLAGEDEQFF.

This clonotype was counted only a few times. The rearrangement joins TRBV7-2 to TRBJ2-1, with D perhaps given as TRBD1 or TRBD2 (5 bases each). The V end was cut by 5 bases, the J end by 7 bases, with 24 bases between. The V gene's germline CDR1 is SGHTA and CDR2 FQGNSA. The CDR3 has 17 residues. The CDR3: CASSILGPGTGENEQFF. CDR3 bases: TGTGCCAGCAGCATCCTTGGGCCGGGGACCGGCGAGAATGAGCAGTTCTTC. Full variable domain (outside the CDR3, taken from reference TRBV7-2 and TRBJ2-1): GAGVSQSPSNKVTEKGKDVELRCDPISGHTALYWYRQSLGQGLEFLIYFQGNSAPDKSGLPSDRFSAERTGGSVSTLTIQRTQQEDSAVYLCASSILGPGTGENEQFFGPGTRLTVL.

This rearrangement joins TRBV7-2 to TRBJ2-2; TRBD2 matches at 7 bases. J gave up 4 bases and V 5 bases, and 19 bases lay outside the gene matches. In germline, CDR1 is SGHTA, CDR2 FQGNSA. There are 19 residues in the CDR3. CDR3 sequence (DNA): TGTGCCAGCAGCGTAATCGCCAGGGCCGGGGGGAGGATCACCGGGGAGCTGTTTTTT. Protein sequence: CASSVIARAGGRITGELFF. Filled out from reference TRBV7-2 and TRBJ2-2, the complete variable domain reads GAGVSQSPSNKVTEKGKDVELRCDPISGHTALYWYRQSLGQGLEFLIYFQGNSAPDKSGLPSDRFSAERTGGSVSTLTIQRTQQEDSAVYLCASSVIARAGGRITGELFFGEGSRLTVL.

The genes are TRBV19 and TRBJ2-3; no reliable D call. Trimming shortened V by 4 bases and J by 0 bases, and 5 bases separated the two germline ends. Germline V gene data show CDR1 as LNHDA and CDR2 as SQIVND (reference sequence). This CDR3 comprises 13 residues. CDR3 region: CASSTKSTDTQYF. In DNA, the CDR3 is TGTGCCAGTAGTACCAAAAGCACAGATACGCAGTATTTT.

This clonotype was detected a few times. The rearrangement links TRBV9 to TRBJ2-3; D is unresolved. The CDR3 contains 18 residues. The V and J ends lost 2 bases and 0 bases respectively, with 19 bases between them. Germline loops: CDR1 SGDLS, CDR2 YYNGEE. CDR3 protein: CASSVTPRPRYSTDTQYF. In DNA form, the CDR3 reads TGTGCCAGCAGCGTCACCCCGCGGCCTCGATACAGCACAGATACGCAGTATTTT.

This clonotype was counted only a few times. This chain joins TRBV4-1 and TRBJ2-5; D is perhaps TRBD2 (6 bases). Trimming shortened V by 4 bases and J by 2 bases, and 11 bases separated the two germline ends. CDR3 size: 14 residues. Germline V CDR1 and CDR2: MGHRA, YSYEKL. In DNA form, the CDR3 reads TGCGCCAGCAGCCCCTGGGACTTTCAAGAGACCCAGTACTTC. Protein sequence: CASSPWDFQETQYF.

Written as DNA, the CDR3 is TGTGCCAGCAGTGAATCCGGGACTAGCGGCCAAGAGACCCAGTACTTC. Protein sequence: CASSESGTSGQETQYF. V gene TRBV25-1 combines with J gene TRBJ2-5; 11 bases align to TRBD2. This CDR3 region has 16 residues. Germline lookup yields CDR1 MGHDK and CDR2 SYGVNS. V lost 1 base to trimming and J lost 1 base; unmatched junction nucleotides: 2. The complete variable domain, with remaining parts taken from reference TRBV25-1 and TRBJ2-5, reads EADIYQTPRYLVIGTGKKITLECSQTMGHDKMYWYQQDPGMELHLIHYSYGVNSTEKGDLSSESTVSRIRTEHFPLTLESARPSHTSQYLCASSESGTSGQETQYFGPGTRLLVL.

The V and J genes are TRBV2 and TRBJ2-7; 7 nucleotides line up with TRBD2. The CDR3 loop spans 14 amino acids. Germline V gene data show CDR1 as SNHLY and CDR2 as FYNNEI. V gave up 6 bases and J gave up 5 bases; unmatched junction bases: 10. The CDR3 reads CASSHLGGTHEQYF. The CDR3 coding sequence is TGTGCCAGCAGCCACTTGGGAGGGACGCACGAGCAGTACTTC.

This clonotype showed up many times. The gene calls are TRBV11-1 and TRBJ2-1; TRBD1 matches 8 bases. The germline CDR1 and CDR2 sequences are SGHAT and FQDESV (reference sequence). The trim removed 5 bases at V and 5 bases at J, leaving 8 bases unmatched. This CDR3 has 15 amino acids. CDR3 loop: CASSQTGTGHNEQFF. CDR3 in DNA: TGTGCCAGCAGCCAGACCGGGACAGGTCACAATGAGCAGTTCTTC.

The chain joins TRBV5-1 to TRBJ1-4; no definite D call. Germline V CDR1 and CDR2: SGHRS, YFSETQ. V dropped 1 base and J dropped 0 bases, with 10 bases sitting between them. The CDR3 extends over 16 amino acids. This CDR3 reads CASSLTLSSTNEKLFF. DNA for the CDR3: TGCGCCAGCAGCTTGACGCTCTCTTCAACTAATGAAAAACTGTTTTTT.

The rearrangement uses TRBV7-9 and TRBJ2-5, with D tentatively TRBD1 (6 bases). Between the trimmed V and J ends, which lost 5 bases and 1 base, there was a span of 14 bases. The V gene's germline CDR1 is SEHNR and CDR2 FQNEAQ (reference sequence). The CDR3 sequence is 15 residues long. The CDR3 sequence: CASSPLGQIQETQYF. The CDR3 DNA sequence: TGTGCCAGCAGCCCCCTTGGACAGATCCAAGAGACCCAGTACTTC.

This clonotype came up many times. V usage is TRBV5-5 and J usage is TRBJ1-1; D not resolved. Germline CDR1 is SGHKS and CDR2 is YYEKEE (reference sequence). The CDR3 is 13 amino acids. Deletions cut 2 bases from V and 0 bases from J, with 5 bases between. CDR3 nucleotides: TGTGCCAGCAGCTTTCGGTTGAACACTGAAGCTTTCTTT. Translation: CASSFRLNTEAFF. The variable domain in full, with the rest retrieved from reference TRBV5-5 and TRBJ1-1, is DAGVTQSPTHLIKTRGQQVTLRCSPISGHKSVSWYQQVLGQGPQFIFQYYEKEERGRGNFPDRFSARQFPNYSSELNVNALLLGDSALYLCASSFRLNTEAFFGQGTRLTVV.

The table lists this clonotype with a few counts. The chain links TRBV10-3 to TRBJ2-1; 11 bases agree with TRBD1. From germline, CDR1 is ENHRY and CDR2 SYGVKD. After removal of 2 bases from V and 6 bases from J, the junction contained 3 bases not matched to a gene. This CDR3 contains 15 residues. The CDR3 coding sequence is TGTGCCATCAGTGAGGGACAGGGGGCTTTCAATGAGCAGTTCTTC. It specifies CAISEGQGAFNEQFF.

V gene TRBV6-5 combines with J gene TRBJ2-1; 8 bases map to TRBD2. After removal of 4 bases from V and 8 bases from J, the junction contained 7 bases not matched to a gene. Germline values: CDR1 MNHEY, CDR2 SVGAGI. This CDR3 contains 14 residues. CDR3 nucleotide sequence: TGTGCCAGCAGTTTGACGGGAGGGCAGCATGAGCAGTTCTTC. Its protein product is CASSLTGGQHEQFF.

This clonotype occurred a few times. This CDR3 is CASSSTSDPGNTIYF. The CDR3 DNA sequence: TGTGCCAGCAGCTCCACTAGCGATCCTGGAAACACCATATATTTT. V is TRBV7-2 and J is TRBJ1-3; D is ambiguous. Germline assignment: CDR1 SGHTA and CDR2 FQGNSA. Trimming pared 4 bases from V and 2 bases from J, leaving 12 bases between. This CDR3 spans 15 amino acids.

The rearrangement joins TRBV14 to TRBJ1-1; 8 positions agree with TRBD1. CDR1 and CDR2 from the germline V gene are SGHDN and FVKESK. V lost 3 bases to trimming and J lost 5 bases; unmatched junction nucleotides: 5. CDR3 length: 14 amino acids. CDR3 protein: CASSQDRDWTEAFF. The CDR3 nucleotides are TGTGCCAGCAGCCAGGACAGGGACTGGACTGAAGCTTTCTTT.

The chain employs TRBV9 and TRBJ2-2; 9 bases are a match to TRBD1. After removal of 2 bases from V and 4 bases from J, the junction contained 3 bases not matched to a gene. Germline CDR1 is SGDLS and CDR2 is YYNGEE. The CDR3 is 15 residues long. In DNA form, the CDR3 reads TGTGCCAGCAGCGTGGGACAGGGTAGCACCGGGGAGCTGTTTTTT. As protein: CASSVGQGSTGELFF.

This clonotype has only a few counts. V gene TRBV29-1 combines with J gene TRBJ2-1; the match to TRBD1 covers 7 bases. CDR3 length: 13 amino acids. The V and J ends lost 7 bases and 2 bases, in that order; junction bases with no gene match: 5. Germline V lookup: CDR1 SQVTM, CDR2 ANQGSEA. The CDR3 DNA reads TGCAGCGCACCGACAGGGCCCTACAATGAGCAGTTCTTC. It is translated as CSAPTGPYNEQFF.

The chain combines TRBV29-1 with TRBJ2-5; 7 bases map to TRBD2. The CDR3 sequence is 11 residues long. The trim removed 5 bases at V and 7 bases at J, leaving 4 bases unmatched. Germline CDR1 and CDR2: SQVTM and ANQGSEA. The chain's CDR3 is CSVSGGGTQYF. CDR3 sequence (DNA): TGCAGCGTTTCGGGAGGAGGGACCCAGTACTTC.

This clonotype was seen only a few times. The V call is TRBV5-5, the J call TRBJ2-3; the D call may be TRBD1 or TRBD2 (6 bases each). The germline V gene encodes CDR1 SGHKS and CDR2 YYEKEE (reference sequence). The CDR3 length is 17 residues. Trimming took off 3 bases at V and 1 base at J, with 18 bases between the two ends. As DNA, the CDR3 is TGTGCCAGCAGCTCCGGGCAGGGGAGGATGGGCACAGATACGCAGTATTTT. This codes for CASSSGQGRMGTDTQYF.

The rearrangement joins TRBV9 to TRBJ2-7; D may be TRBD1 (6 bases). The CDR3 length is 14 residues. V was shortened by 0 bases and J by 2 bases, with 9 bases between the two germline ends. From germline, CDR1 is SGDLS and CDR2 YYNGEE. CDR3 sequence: CASSVADSTYEQYF. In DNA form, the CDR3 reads TGTGCCAGCAGCGTAGCGGACAGCACCTACGAGCAGTACTTC.